One and the same sample provided the 24 T cell receptor beta chains below, sequenced in a study of response to subunit inactivated influenza vaccine. TCRdb itself ran the RT-PCR reads through MiXCR, one entry per CDR3 protein. The sample has hundreds of thousands of distinct CDR3 sequences, about 25% seen once. The material was CD4+ T cells sorted from PBMCs, obtained roughly 5 days after vaccination. These receptor sequences come from a man aged 50-59 years who received an inactivated influenza vaccine.

This clonotype appeared a few times. The chain uses TRBV5-1 and TRBJ2-3, with D perhaps given as TRBD1 or TRBD2 (5 bases each). The ends were cut back, 2 bases at V and 0 bases at J, with 10 bases in the middle. This CDR3 comprises 15 residues. Germline CDR1 is SGHRS and CDR2 is YFSETQ. In DNA, the CDR3 is TGCGCCAGCAGCTTTGTTGGGGGTAGCACAGATACGCAGTATTTT. Its translation is CASSFVGGSTDTQYF.

This clonotype came up once. This chain joins TRBV3-1 and TRBJ2-1; D gene uncertain. Germline CDR1 is LGHDT and CDR2 is YNNKEL (reference sequence). Trimming pared 4 bases from V and 8 bases from J, leaving 9 bases between. The CDR3 runs to 12 residues. CDR3 loop: CASSLSWDEQFF. CDR3 coding DNA: TGTGCCAGCAGCCTGTCATGGGATGAGCAGTTCTTC.

This clonotype was seen a few times. This chain links TRBV20-1 with TRBJ1-2, with 7 bases identical to TRBD1. CDR1 is DFQATT, CDR2 SNEGSKA, per germline (reference sequence). This CDR3 comprises 13 residues. V dropped 4 bases and J dropped 3; count of bases not matched to a gene: 5. CDR3 DNA: TGCAGTGCTAAGTCAGGGGGTGACTATGGCTACACCTTC. Amino acids: CSAKSGGDYGYTF.

This clonotype was seen only a few times. The rearrangement links TRBV5-1 to TRBJ1-1; D might be TRBD1 (6 bases). Trimming pared 0 bases from V and 7 bases from J, leaving 19 bases between. Looked up from germline, CDR1 is SGHRS and CDR2 is YFSETQ. The CDR3 loop spans 16 amino acids. CDR3 sequence: CASSLDPNRDIDEAFF. CDR3 DNA: TGCGCCAGCAGCTTGGACCCCAACCGGGACATAGATGAAGCTTTCTTT.

This clonotype was observed a few times. This chain connects TRBV7-3 to TRBJ2-7, with 10 positions matching TRBD2. This CDR3 is built from 16 residues. CDR1 is SGHTA and CDR2 is FQGTGA in the germline V gene. Trimming removed 5 bases from V and 3 bases from J; junction bases left unmatched: 10. CDR3 sequence (DNA): TGTGCCAGCAGCCCAGCGGGACTAGCGCGAGGCTACGAGCAGTACTTC. It codes for CASSPAGLARGYEQYF.

The chain uses TRBV7-9 and TRBJ1-2, with a weak D call TRBD1 (5 bases). This CDR3 region has 16 residues. CDR1 SEHNR and CDR2 FQNEAQ come from the germline V gene (reference sequence). V was trimmed by 5 bases and J by 2 bases, leaving 18 bases between them. CDR3 DNA sequence: TGTGCCAGCAGCCCTCCAACTCTGGCAGGGAACTATGGCTACACCTTC. This codes for CASSPPTLAGNYGYTF.

This clonotype has at least ten counts. The chain recombines TRBV20-1 with TRBJ1-2, with a weak D call TRBD1 (5 bases). This CDR3 spans 13 amino acids. Germline CDR1 is DFQATT and CDR2 is SNEGSKA (reference sequence). V shed 5 bases and J shed 0 bases, with 10 bases lying between them. CDR3 DNA sequence: TGCAGTGCTCAGGACAACTCTAACTATGGCTACACCTTC. It yields the protein CSAQDNSNYGYTF.

The chain has TRBV28 and TRBJ2-1; 11 bases map to TRBD2. The junction had 11 bases not matched to a gene; V was cut back by 6 bases and J by 7 bases. Germline CDR1 MDHEN, CDR2 SYDVKM. The CDR3 loop spans 16 amino acids. The CDR3 DNA is TGTGCCAGCAGACTAGGTGGTAGCGGGAGGGGGAATGAGCAGTTCTTC. Translating gives CASRLGGSGRGNEQFF.

The V call is TRBV29-1, the J call TRBJ2-7; D could derive from TRBD1 or TRBD2 (5 bases each). Trimming cost V 7 bases and J 6 bases, with 16 bases left between them. The CDR3 has 12 residues. Germline CDR1 and CDR2: SQVTM and ANQGSEA. CDR3 in amino acids: CSAVGTPGEQYF. CDR3 bases: TGCAGCGCGGTGGGGACCCCCGGCGAGCAGTACTTC.

J is TRBJ2-2 and V is TRBV9; D gene ambiguous. The germline CDR1 and CDR2 sequences are SGDLS and YYNGEE. The CDR3 totals 17 residues. V shed 4 bases and J shed 6 bases, with 22 bases lying between them. This CDR3 reads CASSPNEYGAVPGELFF. The CDR3 bases are TGTGCCAGCAGCCCCAATGAGTATGGAGCCGTTCCCGGGGAGCTGTTTTTT.

The rearrangement links TRBV7-2 to TRBJ2-7; D is possibly TRBD1 (6 bases). Trimming removed 0 bases at V and 8 bases at J, with 17 bases between. In germline, CDR1 is SGHTA, CDR2 FQGNSA. CDR3 length: 15 amino acids. The CDR3 DNA reads as TGTGCCAGCAGCTTAGCGCATGGGACACCTACCAAGCAGTACTTC. It codes for CASSLAHGTPTKQYF.

The V and J genes are TRBV20-1 and TRBJ1-5; D not certain. V lost 0 bases, J lost 6 bases, and 9 bases lay in between. This CDR3 spans 13 amino acids. Germline CDR1 is DFQATT and CDR2 is SNEGSKA (reference sequence). The CDR3 DNA is TGCAGTGCTAGAGATCGGTGGGGTCAGCCCCAGCATTTT. Encoded protein: CSARDRWGQPQHF.

This clonotype turned up a few times. The V gene is TRBV29-1, the J gene TRBJ2-7, with 14 bases matching TRBD2. The trim removed 4 bases at V and 7 bases at J, leaving 6 bases unmatched. This CDR3 is built from 14 residues. Germline loops: CDR1 SQVTM, CDR2 ANQGSEA. CDR3 sequence: CSVGGLAGVIEQYF. CDR3 sequence (DNA): TGCAGCGTTGGGGGACTAGCGGGAGTGATTGAGCAGTACTTC.

The CDR3 nucleotides are TGCGCCAGCAGCTTCGTCCAAAAGGACGAGCAGTACTTC. Protein: CASSFVQKDEQYF. This chain uses TRBV5-1 with TRBJ2-7; D is unclear. Per the germline V gene, CDR1 is SGHRS and CDR2 is YFSETQ. The CDR3 sequence is 13 residues long. V was clipped by 2 bases and J by 5 bases, with 11 bases between them.

This rearrangement joins TRBV12-3 or TRBV12-4 to TRBJ2-1; D possibly uses TRBD1 or TRBD2 (5 bases each). The CDR3 spans 13 residues. V lost 7 bases to trimming and J lost 3 bases, with 10 bases between them. The CDR3: CASTWGSYNEQFF. The CDR3 nucleotides are TGTGCCAGCACTTGGGGGAGCTACAATGAGCAGTTCTTC.

This rearrangement joins TRBV7-9 to TRBJ1-2; a possible D gene is TRBD1 (6 bases). The CDR3 extends over 16 amino acids. Deletions cut 0 bases from V and 4 bases from J, with 15 bases between. CDR1 and CDR2 from the germline V gene are SEHNR and FQNEAQ (reference sequence). This CDR3 is CASSLAAGGASYGYTF. In nucleotides, the CDR3 is TGTGCCAGCAGCTTAGCGGCGGGGGGCGCGAGCTATGGCTACACCTTC.

Regarding this clonotype: A junction boundary mismatches the germline segment, possibly from a read error. This chain joins TRBV20-1 and TRBJ1-2, with D unresolved. Germline CDR1 is DFQATT and CDR2 is SNEGSKA (reference sequence). The CDR3 is made up of 11 amino acids. This CDR3 is CSASKGSGYTF. The CDR3 nucleotides read TGCAGCGCTAGTAAAGGGAGTGGCTACACCTTC.

This chain joins TRBV5-1 and TRBJ2-3, with TRBD1 matching over 7 bases. Germline values: CDR1 SGHRS, CDR2 YFSETQ. CDR3 length: 13 residues. J lost 5 bases, V lost 1 base, and 1 base had no gene match. The CDR3 DNA follows: TGCGCCAGCAGCTTGAGACAGGGAGATACGCAGTATTTT. This translates into CASSLRQGDTQYF.

The table lists this clonotype with a few counts. V gene TRBV5-1 combines with J gene TRBJ2-1; no firm D call. This CDR3 is 15 amino acids long. Trimming removed 4 bases at V and 0 bases at J, with 11 bases between. Germline V gene sequence: CDR1 SGHRS, CDR2 YFSETQ. The CDR3 DNA is TGCGCCAGCAGCCAAAACACGGGCTCCTACAATGAGCAGTTCTTC. Its protein product is CASSQNTGSYNEQFF.

V gene TRBV10-2 combines with J gene TRBJ2-5; D might be TRBD1 (5 bases). V was cut by 0 bases and J by 2 bases, with 19 bases left in between. CDR3 size: 18 residues. Germline V CDR1 and CDR2: WSHSY, SAAADI. This CDR3 reads CASSESWQGTHSQETQYF. The CDR3 bases are TGCGCCAGCAGTGAGTCTTGGCAGGGCACCCATTCGCAAGAGACCCAGTACTTC.

This clonotype came up a few times. This rearrangement joins TRBV20-1 to TRBJ2-1; 10 bases agree with TRBD2. The CDR3 length is 18 residues. The V segment lost 4 bases and the J segment 6 bases; nucleotides outside the gene matches: 18. The V gene's germline CDR1 is DFQATT and CDR2 SNEGSKA (reference sequence). The CDR3: CSATDHEREGRRINEQFF. CDR3 bases: TGCAGTGCTACCGACCATGAGCGGGAGGGGCGACGGATCAATGAGCAGTTCTTC.

This clonotype occurred a few times. This rearrangement joins TRBV27 to TRBJ2-2; TRBD1 matches 8 bases. Germline lookup yields CDR1 MNHEY and CDR2 SMNVEV (reference sequence). This CDR3 contains 14 residues. The V and J ends lost 3 bases and 4 bases, in that order; junction bases with no gene match: 1. The DNA for the CDR3 is TGTGCCAGCAGTTTCCAGGGGGCCACCGGGGAGCTGTTTTTT. This sequence encodes CASSFQGATGELFF.

The chain combines TRBV15 with TRBJ2-1; TRBD2 agrees at 10 bases. This CDR3 spans 13 amino acids. The germline gives CDR1 LNHNV, CDR2 YYDKDF (reference sequence). Trimming at V came to 2 bases and at J to 13 bases, leaving 5 bases not matched to a gene. This chain's CDR3 is CATSRPGTSDQFF. The CDR3 DNA sequence: TGTGCCACCAGCAGACCAGGGACTAGCGATCAGTTCTTC. The complete variable domain, with remaining parts taken from reference TRBV15 and TRBJ2-1, reads DAMVIQNPRYQVTQFGKPVTLSCSQTLNHNVMYWYQQKSSQAPKLLFHYYDKDFNNEADTPDNFQSRRPNTSFCFLDIRSPGLGDTAMYLCATSRPGTSDQFFGPGTRLTVL.

The chain is built from TRBV6-1 and TRBJ2-3, with TRBD2 identical over 8 bases. Trimming took 6 bases from V and 1 from J; bases not matched to a gene: 12. The germline V gene encodes CDR1 MNHNS and CDR2 SASEGT. The CDR3 covers 17 residues. The CDR3 protein is CASRPSFGREGTDTQYF. The CDR3 nucleotides are TGTGCCAGCAGACCCTCTTTTGGGCGGGAGGGCACAGATACGCAGTATTTT.